The 30 T cell receptor beta chains listed next were all sequenced from one sample in a study of Ad26.COV2.S vaccination and SARS-CoV-2 variants. Repertoires were generated with immunoSEQ multiplex PCR, while TCRdb's copy carries only in-frame clones and drops some. The data hold just over 350,000 clones, with 92% observed a single time. The sample in question was peripheral blood, obtained after recovery from COVID-19. The receptors come from a human donor who had recovered from COVID-19.

The V and J genes are TRBV19 and TRBJ2-7, with 9 bases aligning to TRBD1. This CDR3 has 16 amino acids. From germline, CDR1 is LNHDA and CDR2 SQIVND (reference sequence). V shed 5 bases, J shed 0 bases, and the junction held 8 bases outside the gene matches. For the CDR3, the DNA is TGTGCCAGTAGTCCGCAGGGACAGGGCCGCTCCTACGAGCAGTACTTC. It translates to CASSPQGQGRSYEQYF.

This CDR3 is CASSSGGPGYHGYTF. Here the CDR3 DNA reads TGTGCCAGCAGCTCGGGGGGACCAGGGTACCATGGCTACACCTTC. V usage is TRBV7-8 and J usage is TRBJ1-2, with a tentative D call TRBD1 (5 bases). Germline CDR1 reads SGHVS; CDR2 reads FQNEAQ. Trimming took off 4 bases at V and 6 bases at J, with 18 bases between the two ends. This CDR3 has 15 residues.

CDR3 region: CASSSSGTASYGYTF. In nucleotides, the CDR3 is TGTGCCAGCAGCAGTAGTGGGACGGCATCCTATGGCTACACCTTC. The chain joins TRBV9 to TRBJ1-2, with a possible D match to TRBD1 (5 bases). V lost 4 bases and J lost 4, with 17 bases in between. The CDR3 is 15 residues long. The germline V gene encodes CDR1 SGDLS and CDR2 YYNGEE.

This chain connects TRBV9 to TRBJ1-4; weak D call: TRBD1 (5 bases). Looked up from germline, CDR1 is SGDLS and CDR2 is YYNGEE. The CDR3 runs to 13 residues. Trimming removed 3 bases at V and 8 bases at J, with 11 bases between. The chain's CDR3 is CASSGGAGEKLFF. Here the CDR3 DNA reads TGTGCCAGCAGCGGCGGGGCTGGGGAAAAACTGTTTTTT.

The gene calls are TRBV9 and TRBJ1-2; 10 nucleotides match TRBD1. Trimming removed 1 base from V and 6 bases from J; junction bases left unmatched: 6. The V gene's germline CDR1 is SGDLS and CDR2 YYNGEE. The CDR3 sequence is 15 residues long. CDR3 DNA sequence: TGTGCCAGCAGCGTACGACAGGGGGCTGACGATGGCTACACCTTC. It translates to CASSVRQGADDGYTF.

The chain recombines TRBV11-2 with TRBJ1-6, with 8 bases identical to TRBD1. The germline gives CDR1 SGHAT, CDR2 FQNNGV. The V and J ends lost 1 base and 13 bases, in that order; junction bases with no gene match: 3. The CDR3 runs to 13 residues. In nucleotides, the CDR3 is TGTGCCAGCAGCTTAGTGTGGACAGGGCCCCTCCACTTT. Translated, it gives CASSLVWTGPLHF.

The V call is TRBV9, the J call TRBJ2-1; D not certain. The V end was cut by 3 bases, the J end by 6 bases, with 10 bases between. CDR1 and CDR2 (germline): SGDLS, YYNGEE. The length of the CDR3 is 13 residues. CDR3 sequence (DNA): TGTGCCAGCAGCGAGTGGATGGGCAATGAGCAGTTCTTC. Translating it yields CASSEWMGNEQFF.

This sequence joins TRBV7-4 and TRBJ2-1, with 11 nucleotides matching TRBD2. The CDR3 has 18 amino acids. The J segment lost 4 bases and the V segment lost 1 base, leaving 9 bases of the junction unmatched. The germline V gene has CDR1 SGHVT and CDR2 SQSDAQ. The CDR3: CASSLGKTSGEAYNEQFF. CDR3 nucleotide sequence: TGTGCCAGCAGCTTAGGTAAGACTAGCGGGGAAGCTTACAATGAGCAGTTCTTC.

This clone was detected only once. This CDR3 is CASSYSIRQGYTEAFF. The CDR3 DNA reads as TGTGCCAGCAGTTACTCTATACGACAGGGGTACACTGAAGCTTTCTTT. The chain employs TRBV6-6 and TRBJ1-1; 8 bases line up with TRBD1. The germline CDR1 and CDR2 sequences are MNHNY and SVGAGI (reference sequence). The junction had 6 bases not matched to a gene; V was cut back by 0 bases and J by 3 bases. The CDR3 has 16 amino acids.

Concerning this clone itself: In the same sample, other DNA sequences code for this CDR3. The rearrangement links TRBV27 to TRBJ1-5, with D uncertain. Germline values: CDR1 MNHEY, CDR2 SMNVEV (reference sequence). This CDR3 is built from 12 residues. V shed 5 bases and J shed 6 bases, with 8 bases lying between them. The CDR3 here is CASSLGGQPQHF. As DNA, the CDR3 is TGTGCCAGCAGTCTCGGCGGTCAGCCCCAGCATTTT.

The gene calls are TRBV20-1 and TRBJ2-5; D gene ambiguous. The CDR3 is 13 amino acids. V shed 3 bases and J shed 0 bases, with 8 bases lying between them. Looked up from germline, CDR1 is DFQATT and CDR2 is SNEGSKA (reference sequence). CDR3 bases: TGCAGTGCTAGTTTCTTGGACCAAGAGACCCAGTACTTC. Protein: CSASFLDQETQYF.

This clone came up many times. The rearrangement links TRBV12-5 to TRBJ2-7, with 7 bases that match TRBD2. Looked up from germline, CDR1 is LGHNT and CDR2 is FRNRAP. This CDR3 has 13 amino acids. Trimming cost V 1 base and J 6 bases; bases outside gene matches: 3. The CDR3 DNA follows: TGTGCTAGTGGTTTGGGGCGGGGGATCGAGCAGTACTTC. Protein sequence: CASGLGRGIEQYF.

J is TRBJ2-2 and V is TRBV7-9; D ambiguous. Deletions cut 1 base from V and 6 bases from J, with 15 bases between. This CDR3 contains 16 residues. Germline values: CDR1 SEHNR, CDR2 FQNEAQ (reference sequence). The CDR3 nucleotides are TGTGCCAGCAGCTTAGAAGGGTTTTTACCTTCCGGGGAGCTGTTTTTT. It encodes CASSLEGFLPSGELFF.

This clone was found once. The rearrangement joins TRBV27 to TRBJ1-5; unclear D gene. This CDR3 has 14 amino acids. Trimming removed 0 bases at V and 9 bases at J, with 12 bases between. Germline lookup yields CDR1 MNHEY and CDR2 SMNVEV (reference sequence). CDR3 DNA: TGTGCCAGCAGTTTATCAAATGGGAGCGGGCCCCAGCATTTT. It yields the protein CASSLSNGSGPQHF.

The V gene is TRBV18, the J gene TRBJ2-7, with 11 bases aligning to TRBD2. This CDR3 comprises 17 residues. V lost 2 bases and J lost 0; bases outside the gene matches: 6. CDR1 and CDR2 from the germline V gene are KGHSH and LQKENI. CDR3 residues: CASSPSTSGATSYEQYF. The CDR3 region has the DNA TGTGCCAGCTCACCATCGACTAGCGGGGCGACCTCCTACGAGCAGTACTTC.

This clone was found once. The CDR3 sequence: CASAPITDTQYF. DNA for the CDR3: TGTGCCAGCGCCCCGATAACAGATACGCAGTATTTT. V and J are TRBV2 and TRBJ2-3; D gene unclear. The CDR3 contains 12 residues. Trimming took 8 bases from V and 3 from J, leaving 9 bases between them. CDR1 SNHLY and CDR2 FYNNEI come from the germline V gene.

The genes are TRBV3-1 (or the pseudogene TRBV3-2) and TRBJ2-2; 7 bases line up with TRBD2. With 0 bases clipped from V and 7 bases from J, the junction kept 17 bases outside the gene matches. CDR3 size: 19 residues. Per the germline V gene, CDR1 is LGHDT and CDR2 is YNNKEL (reference sequence). The CDR3: CASSQDRIFGRSTNGELFF. CDR3 in DNA: TGTGCCAGCAGCCAAGATAGAATATTCGGGAGGTCGACCAACGGGGAGCTGTTTTTT.

The chain joins TRBV2 to TRBJ2-1; D remains ambiguous. Germline loops: CDR1 SNHLY, CDR2 FYNNEI. V was trimmed by 6 bases and J by 8 bases, leaving 8 bases between them. The CDR3 contains 11 residues. The CDR3 spells CASRLVDEQFF. The CDR3 DNA reads as TGTGCCAGCAGATTGGTTGATGAGCAGTTCTTC.

This sequence joins TRBV10-3 and TRBJ2-2, with a weak D call TRBD1 (6 bases). The CDR3 consists of 14 residues. The V gene lost 6 bases and the J gene lost 7 bases, with 15 bases spanning the gap. CDR1 and CDR2 (germline): ENHRY, SYGVKD. CDR3 sequence (DNA): TGTGCCATCAGCTGGGCAGGGGAGAGCGGGGAGCTGTTTTTT. This translates into CAISWAGESGELFF.

V usage is TRBV6-1 and J usage is TRBJ1-4; 7 nucleotides match TRBD1. Germline V gene data show CDR1 as MNHNS and CDR2 as SASEGT. CDR3 length equals 15 residues. The V gene end was trimmed by 5 bases and the J gene end by 8 bases; junction bases not matched to a gene: 11. The CDR3 DNA is TGTGCCAGCAGTACCGGGGGAGGGGGCGGGGAAAAACTGTTTTTT. Its protein product is CASSTGGGGGEKLFF.

The chain employs TRBV2 and TRBJ2-2; D possibly matches TRBD1 or TRBD2 (5 bases each). There are 15 residues in the CDR3. Germline V gene sequence: CDR1 SNHLY, CDR2 FYNNEI. The V gene lost 6 bases and the J gene lost 6 bases, with 17 bases spanning the gap. CDR3 DNA: TGTGCCAGCAGATCAAAGGCCGGGGCCGCCGGGGAGCTGTTTTTT. It translates to CASRSKAGAAGELFF.

The CDR3 sequence is CASSPRSSGNTIYF. The DNA of the CDR3 is TGTGCCAGCAGTCCCCGCAGCTCTGGAAACACCATATATTTT. The chain employs TRBV6-5 and TRBJ1-3; D gene uncertain. V was pared by 5 bases and J by 0 bases, with 8 bases between. There are 14 residues in the CDR3. The germline V gene encodes CDR1 MNHEY and CDR2 SVGAGI.

J is TRBJ2-7 and V is TRBV5-1; D is unresolved. Germline V lookup: CDR1 SGHRS, CDR2 YFSETQ. Trimming took 1 base from V and 4 from J, leaving 3 bases between them. The CDR3 sequence is 11 residues long. CDR3 DNA sequence: TGCGCCAGCAGCTTGACTTACGAGCAGTACTTC. Amino acids: CASSLTYEQYF.

CDR3 nucleotide sequence: TGTGCCATCAGTGATTCGGACAAGCCCCCTTGGGACTACACCTTC. It is translated as CAISDSDKPPWDYTF. V is TRBV10-3 and J is TRBJ1-2; a possible D gene is TRBD1 (5 bases). Per germline, CDR1 ENHRY and CDR2 SYGVKD. V was clipped by 3 bases and J by 10 bases, with 21 bases between them. This CDR3 is built from 15 residues.

The rearrangement joins TRBV6-2 or TRBV6-3 to TRBJ1-2; D perhaps matches TRBD1 (5 bases). The CDR3 runs 13 residues. V was pared by 5 bases and J by 2 bases, with 9 bases between. CDR1 MNHEY and CDR2 SVGEGT come from the germline V gene. The CDR3 region has the DNA TGTGCCAGCAGTGTTCGGGACAACTATGGCTACACCTTC. It is translated as CASSVRDNYGYTF.

The gene calls are TRBV7-2 and TRBJ1-1; no definite D call. V lost 2 bases to trimming and J lost 1 base, with 5 bases between them. Germline V gene data show CDR1 as SGHTA and CDR2 as FQGNSA. The CDR3 sequence is 13 residues long. The CDR3 reads CASSLMANTEAFF. The DNA of the CDR3 is TGTGCCAGCAGCTTAATGGCGAACACTGAAGCTTTCTTT.

The chain has TRBV19 and TRBJ2-1; D is tentatively TRBD1 or TRBD2 (5 bases each). This CDR3 is 14 amino acids long. Germline V gene lookup returns CDR1 LNHDA and CDR2 SQIVND (reference sequence). Trimming removed 6 bases at V and 7 bases at J, with 16 bases between. CDR3 protein: CASSIPGRTNEQFF. The CDR3, as DNA: TGTGCCAGTAGCATCCCGGGACGTACTAATGAGCAGTTCTTC. Combining the CDR3 with reference TRBV19 and TRBJ2-1 gives the whole variable domain DGGITQSPKYLFRKEGQNVTLSCEQNLNHDAMYWYRQDPGQGLRLIYYSQIVNDFQKGDIAEGYSVSREKKESFPLTVTSAQKNPTAFYLCASSIPGRTNEQFFGPGTRLTVL.

This chain uses TRBV9 with TRBJ1-2, with a tentative D call TRBD1 (6 bases). The germline V and J ends were trimmed by 7 bases and 4 bases, with 17 bases remaining between them. Per the germline V gene, CDR1 is SGDLS and CDR2 is YYNGEE. CDR3 length: 14 residues. CDR3 protein: CASSEGGLAYGYTF. CDR3 DNA sequence: TGTGCCAGCTCGGAGGGGGGGTTAGCCTATGGCTACACCTTC.

The chain is built from TRBV5-1 and TRBJ2-2, with D unresolved. This CDR3 is built from 14 residues. The V and J ends lost 1 base and 0 bases respectively, with 4 bases between them. From germline, CDR1 is SGHRS and CDR2 YFSETQ. The CDR3 DNA sequence: TGCGCCAGCAGCTTGTTCCCGAACACCGGGGAGCTGTTTTTT. Translated: CASSLFPNTGELFF.

V is TRBV12-5 and J is TRBJ1-4; the D gene is possibly TRBD1 (5 bases). Trimming left V 3 bases short and J 2 bases short, with 10 bases between. The CDR3 extends over 15 amino acids. The germline gives CDR1 LGHNT, CDR2 FRNRAP. CDR3 DNA: TGTGCTAGTGGTTTTGGGACTGGGACTAATGAAAAACTGTTTTTT. Its protein product is CASGFGTGTNEKLFF.